This T cell receptor (beta chain) stems from a study of OX40 agonist ivuxolimab in advanced cancers. Across the study: Therapy given before enrollment (anti-PD-1, anti-PD-L1 or anti-CTLA-4) was allowed, and around 40% had some. Findings and caveats of the study: CD4+ and CD8+ T cells in blood underwent clonal expansion by week 6 at 0.1 to 3.0 mg/kg.

This CDR3 has 16 residues. Germline-derived CDR1 and CDR2 are LNHNV and YYDKDF (reference sequence). V lost 2 bases and J lost 0, with 11 bases in between. The investigators sampled blood at baseline, at cycle 4 day 1, and at cycle 7 day 1. Sequencing was performed with immunoSEQ multiplex PCR; in TCRdb, only in-frame clones are kept and a portion is missing. Among around 17,000 clones listed, less than 90% were seen once. Turning to this clone: Its matching antigen is unknown.

The source material was CD4+ or CD8+ T cells sorted from blood, sampled in a trial of the OX40 agonist ivuxolimab. This sequence joins TRBV15 and TRBJ1-3; D is unresolved. The sequence was obtained from an adult with an advanced solid tumor such as melanoma, head and neck, liver or kidney cancer. Written as DNA, the CDR3 is TGTGCCACCAGCAGACACCTCTCTAGCTCTGGAAACACCATATATTTT. Translating it yields CATSRHLSSSGNTIYF.